The rows below give T cell receptor beta chains drawn from one sample of a study of cytomegalovirus exposure and HLA in healthy donors. Measured with immunoSEQ multiplex PCR; TCRdb has only the in-frame clones, and not every one. This sample carries 200,000 to 300,000 clones, roughly 88% of them seen once, and the ten largest clones take approximately 3.1%. The sample comprised PBMCs. These receptors all stem from a woman younger than 45 in good health and CMV-seronegative. Each CDR3 is given with its conserved first and last residue. The D gene is left open where the match is weak. A row's size may be missing; if present it is once, few, many or a size class.

J,D,size,V,CDR3,DNA
TRBJ1-1,TRBD1,NA,TRBV6-4,CASSDAKDRVYTEAFF,TGTGCCAGCAGTGACGCGAAAGACAGGGTTTACACTGAAGCTTTCTTT
TRBJ1-3,NA,NA,TRBV30,CAWSVTTGFGNTIYF,TGTGCCTGGAGTGTAACAACAGGGTTTGGAAACACCATATATTTT
TRBJ1-5,TRBD1,NA,TRBV2,CASSRDRATQPQHF,TGTGCCAGCAGTAGGGACAGGGCAACTCAGCCCCAGCATTTT
TRBJ2-5,TRBD1,NA,TRBV7-9,CASSQLTGEETQYF,TGTGCCAGCAGCCAATTGACAGGGGAAGAGACCCAGTACTTC
TRBJ2-5,TRBD1,NA,TRBV28,CASSPGTAYQETQYF,TGTGCCAGCAGTCCAGGGACAGCATACCAAGAGACCCAGTACTTC
TRBJ1-2,NA,NA,TRBV5-6,CASSCPHGGNYGYTF,TGTGCCAGCAGCTGTCCCCACGGGGGGAACTATGGCTACACCTTC
TRBJ1-1,NA,NA,TRBV29-1,CSVSTGTFEAFF,TGCAGCGTCAGTACCGGGACGTTTGAAGCTTTCTTT
TRBJ2-1,TRBD2,NA,TRBV13,CASSPGLAGGHEQFF,TGTGCCAGCAGCCCCGGACTAGCGGGAGGCCATGAGCAGTTCTTC
TRBJ2-7,TRBD2,once,TRBV28,CASSGLAGGKTLEQYF,TGTGCCAGCTCCGGACTAGCGGGAGGCAAAACCCTCGAGCAGTACTTC
TRBJ2-7,TRBD2,NA,TRBV6-5,CASTLWTSGTYEQYF,TGTGCCAGCACTCTTTGGACTAGCGGAACCTACGAGCAGTACTTC
TRBJ1-4,NA,NA,TRBV10-3,CAISESVDSYNEKLFF,TGTGCCATCAGTGAGTCGGTGGACAGCTATAATGAAAAACTGTTTTTT
TRBJ2-3,NA,NA,TRBV7-2,CASSLVVGRTDTQYF,TGTGCCAGCAGCTTAGTCGTTGGGCGGACAGATACGCAGTATTTT
TRBJ2-2,NA,NA,TRBV25-1,CASSEPTGRAKNTGELFF,TGTGCCAGCAGTGAACCCACAGGGAGGGCTAAGAACACCGGGGAGCTGTTTTTT
TRBJ1-2,TRBD1,few,TRBV29-1,CSVEGNRGYGYTF,TGCAGCGTTGAAGGTAACAGGGGCTATGGCTACACCTTC
TRBJ1-2,TRBD1,NA,TRBV5-4,CASSKTGSGYTF,TGTGCCAGCAGCAAGACAGGGAGTGGCTACACCTTC
TRBJ2-1,TRBD1,once,TRBV2,CASSETGVAFNEQFF,TGTGCCAGCAGTGAAACAGGGGTGGCGTTCAATGAGCAGTTCTTC
TRBJ1-1,NA,NA,TRBV15,CATSSLTGSTEAFF,TGTGCCACCAGCAGTCTCACAGGGAGCACTGAAGCTTTCTTT
TRBJ2-7,TRBD2,NA,TRBV9,CASSVGLAASYEQYF,TGTGCCAGCAGCGTAGGGCTAGCGGCCTCCTACGAGCAGTACTTC
TRBJ2-1,NA,NA,TRBV11-3,CASSLGSRINNEQFF,TGTGCCAGCAGCTTAGGTTCGCGTATTAACAATGAGCAGTTCTTC
TRBJ1-2,NA,NA,TRBV27,CASSLSGGSGGYTF,TGTGCCAGCAGTTTATCGGGGGGCTCGGGGGGCTACACCTTC
TRBJ1-3,NA,few,TRBV28,CASSLAGGNTIYF,TGTGCCAGCAGCCTCGCGGGGGGAAACACCATATATTTT
TRBJ2-3,TRBD2,once,TRBV10-3,CAITSLAGGPDTQYF,TGTGCCATCACCTCTCTAGCGGGAGGGCCAGATACGCAGTATTTT
TRBJ1-2,TRBD1,NA,TRBV7-3,CASSLTGGDYGYTF,TGTGCCAGCAGCTTAACAGGGGGCGACTATGGCTACACCTTC
TRBJ2-7,TRBD1,NA,TRBV27,CASSRGGTAFYEQYF,TGTGCCAGCAGTCGGGGTGGGACAGCCTTCTACGAGCAGTACTTC
TRBJ2-2,NA,once,TRBV9,CASSVAQNTGELFF,TGTGCCAGCAGCGTAGCCCAGAACACCGGGGAGCTGTTTTTT
TRBJ2-3,TRBD2,NA,TRBV5-4,CASSLGTSGRSDTQYF,TGTGCCAGCAGCTTGGGGACTAGCGGGAGGTCGGATACGCAGTATTTT
TRBJ2-3,NA,NA,TRBV19,CASEGHSDQQYF,TGTGCCAGCGAAGGGCATTCGGACCAGCAGTATTTT
TRBJ2-7,TRBD1,NA,TRBV28,CASSLIGTGAWEQYF,TGTGCCAGCAGTTTAATTGGGACAGGGGCTTGGGAGCAGTACTTC
TRBJ2-3,TRBD2,NA,TRBV6-5,CASNQAGVLDTQYF,TGTGCCAGCAACCAAGCGGGAGTGCTAGATACGCAGTATTTT
TRBJ2-4,NA,NA,TRBV6-6,CASSYGGPKNIQYF,TGTGCCAGCAGTTATGGGGGGCCGAAAAACATTCAGTACTTC
TRBJ2-7,NA,NA,TRBV13,CASSSTTYEQYF,TGTGCCAGCAGCTCGACAACCTACGAGCAGTACTTC
TRBJ2-7,NA,NA,TRBV27,CASSLRFEGYEQYF,TGTGCCAGCAGTTTAAGGTTCGAGGGCTACGAGCAGTACTTC
TRBJ2-1,NA,NA,TRBV5-6,CASSLALSGHNEQFF,TGTGCCAGCAGCTTGGCGCTCTCAGGCCACAATGAGCAGTTCTTC